This TCR beta chain was sequenced in a study of T cell clonality in common variable immunodeficiency. Study-level points and caveats: Reportedly, TCR beta sequences from common variable immunodeficiency showed fewer deletions and N-nucleotide insertions.

Many counts were recorded for this clone. Antigen: not known. Method: immunoSEQ multiplex PCR; TCRdb's copy keeps in-frame clones and lacks some. The repertoire shows approximately 44,000 clones, none seen only once; the top ten take roughly 10%. The receptor comes from a person aged 18 to 70 in good health. What was sequenced was peripheral blood mononuclear cells.

This CDR3 is CASSTPYRGRETQYF. The CDR3 DNA, read in part, is TGTGCCAGTAGTACCCCATACAGGGGGAGAGAGACC. The chain has TRBV19 and TRBJ2-5, with 8 bases lining up with TRBD1. The read stops 3 residues short of the end of the CDR3; the missing end is completed from the germline J gene. The CDR3 is made up of 15 amino acids. Germline CDR1 and CDR2: LNHDA and SQIVND (reference sequence). The J segment lost 4 bases and the V segment lost 4 bases, leaving 8 bases of the junction unmatched.